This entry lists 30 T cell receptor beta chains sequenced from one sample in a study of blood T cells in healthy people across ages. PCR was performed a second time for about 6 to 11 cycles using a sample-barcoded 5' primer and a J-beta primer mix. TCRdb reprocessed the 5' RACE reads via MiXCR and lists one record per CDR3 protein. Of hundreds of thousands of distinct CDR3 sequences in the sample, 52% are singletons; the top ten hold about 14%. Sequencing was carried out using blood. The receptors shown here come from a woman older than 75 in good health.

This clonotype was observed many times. Here the CDR3 reads CSVDGLAGDFSETQYF. The CDR3 nucleotides read TGCAGCGTTGATGGACTAGCGGGAGACTTTTCCGAGACCCAGTACTTC. The chain has TRBV29-1 and TRBJ2-5; 13 nucleotides line up with TRBD2. CDR1 is SQVTM, CDR2 ANQGSEA, per germline. This CDR3 has 16 residues. The trim removed 3 bases at V and 5 bases at J, leaving 9 bases unmatched.

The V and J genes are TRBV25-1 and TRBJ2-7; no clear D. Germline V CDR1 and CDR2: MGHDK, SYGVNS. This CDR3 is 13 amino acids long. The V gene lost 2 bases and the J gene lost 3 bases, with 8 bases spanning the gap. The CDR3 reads CASSEGQYYEQYF. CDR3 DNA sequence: TGTGCCAGCAGTGAAGGCCAGTACTACGAGCAGTACTTC.

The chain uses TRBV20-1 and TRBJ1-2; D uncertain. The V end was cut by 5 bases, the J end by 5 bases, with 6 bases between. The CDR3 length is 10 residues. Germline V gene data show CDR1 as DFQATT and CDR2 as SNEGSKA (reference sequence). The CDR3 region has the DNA TGCAGTGCTGGTCTGTATGGCTACACCTTC. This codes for CSAGLYGYTF.

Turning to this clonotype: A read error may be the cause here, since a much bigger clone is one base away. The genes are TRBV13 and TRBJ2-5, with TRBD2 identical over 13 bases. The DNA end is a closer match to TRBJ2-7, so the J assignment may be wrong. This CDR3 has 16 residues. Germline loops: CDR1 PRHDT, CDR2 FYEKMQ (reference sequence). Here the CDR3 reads CTSSSGTSGTRYEQYF. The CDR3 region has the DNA TGTACCAGCAGCTCGGGGACTAGCGGGACTAGGTACGAGCAGTACTTC.

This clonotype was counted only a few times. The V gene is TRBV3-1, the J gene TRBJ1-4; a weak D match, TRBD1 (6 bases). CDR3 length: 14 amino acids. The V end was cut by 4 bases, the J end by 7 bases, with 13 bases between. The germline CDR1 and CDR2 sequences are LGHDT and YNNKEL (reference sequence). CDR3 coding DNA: TGTGCCAGCAGCCGGGACACTGGCGCTGAAAAACTGTTTTTT. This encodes CASSRDTGAEKLFF.

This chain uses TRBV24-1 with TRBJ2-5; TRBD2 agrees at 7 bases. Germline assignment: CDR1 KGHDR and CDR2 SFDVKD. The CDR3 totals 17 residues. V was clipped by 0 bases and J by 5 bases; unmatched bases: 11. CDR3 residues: CATSDLTEGGEVETQYF. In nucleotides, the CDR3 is TGTGCCACCAGTGATTTGACGGAGGGAGGGGAAGTTGAGACCCAGTACTTC.

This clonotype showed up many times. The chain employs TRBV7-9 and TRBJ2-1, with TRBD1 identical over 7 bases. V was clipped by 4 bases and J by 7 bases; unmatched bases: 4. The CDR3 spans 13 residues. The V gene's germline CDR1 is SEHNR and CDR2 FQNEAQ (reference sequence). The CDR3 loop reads CASSWDSRNEQFF. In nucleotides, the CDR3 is TGTGCCAGCAGCTGGGACAGCAGGAATGAGCAGTTCTTC.

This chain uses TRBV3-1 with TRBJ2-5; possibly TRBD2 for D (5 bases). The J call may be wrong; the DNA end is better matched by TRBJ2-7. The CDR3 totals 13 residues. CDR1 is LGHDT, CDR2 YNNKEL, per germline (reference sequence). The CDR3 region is CASSQVARYEQYF. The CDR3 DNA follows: TGTGCCAGCAGCCAAGTAGCGAGGTACGAGCAGTACTTC.

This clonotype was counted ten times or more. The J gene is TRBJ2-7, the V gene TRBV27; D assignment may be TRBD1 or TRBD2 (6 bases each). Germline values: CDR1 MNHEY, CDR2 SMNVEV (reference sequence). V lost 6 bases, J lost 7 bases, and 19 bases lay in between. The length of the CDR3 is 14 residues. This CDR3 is CASSDDRQAGEQYF. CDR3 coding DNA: TGTGCCAGCAGCGATGACAGACAGGCGGGGGAGCAGTACTTC.

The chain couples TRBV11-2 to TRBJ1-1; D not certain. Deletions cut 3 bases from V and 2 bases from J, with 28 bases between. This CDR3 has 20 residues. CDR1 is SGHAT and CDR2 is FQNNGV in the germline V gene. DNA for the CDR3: TGTGCCAGCAGCTTGCGGGTTACCCTGGGTTACGTTGGCAAAAACACTGAAGCTTTCTTT. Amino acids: CASSLRVTLGYVGKNTEAFF.

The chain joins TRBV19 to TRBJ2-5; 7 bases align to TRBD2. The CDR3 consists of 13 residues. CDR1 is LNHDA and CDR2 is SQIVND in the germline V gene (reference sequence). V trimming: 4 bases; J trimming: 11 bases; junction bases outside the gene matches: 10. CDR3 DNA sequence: TGTGCCAGTAGTAGTACTAGCGCCAATGAGCAGTACTTC. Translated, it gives CASSSTSANEQYF. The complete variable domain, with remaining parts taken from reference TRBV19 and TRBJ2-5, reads DGGITQSPKYLFRKEGQNVTLSCEQNLNHDAMYWYRQDPGQGLRLIYYSQIVNDFQKGDIAEGYSVSREKKESFPLTVTSAQKNPTAFYLCASSSTSANEQYFGPGTRLLVL.

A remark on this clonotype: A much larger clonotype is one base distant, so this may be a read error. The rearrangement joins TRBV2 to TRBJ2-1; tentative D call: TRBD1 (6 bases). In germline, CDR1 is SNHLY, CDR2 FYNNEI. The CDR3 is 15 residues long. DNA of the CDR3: TGTGCCAGCAGACGACAGGCTGTCTCCTACAATGAGCGGTTCTTC. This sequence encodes CASRRQAVSYNERFF. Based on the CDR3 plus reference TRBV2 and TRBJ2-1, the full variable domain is EPEVTQTPSHQVTQMGQEVILRCVPISNHLYFYWYRQILGQKVEFLVSFYNNEISEKSEIFDDQFSVERPDGSNFTLKIRSTKLEDSAMYFCASRRQAVSYNERFFGPGTRLTVL.

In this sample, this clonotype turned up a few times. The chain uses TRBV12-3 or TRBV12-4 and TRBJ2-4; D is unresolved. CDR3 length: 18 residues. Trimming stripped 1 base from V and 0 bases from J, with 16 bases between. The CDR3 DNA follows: TGTGCCAGCAGTTTAGGGTTAGGTAGGGTACTAGCCAAAAACATTCAGTACTTC. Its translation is CASSLGLGRVLAKNIQYF.

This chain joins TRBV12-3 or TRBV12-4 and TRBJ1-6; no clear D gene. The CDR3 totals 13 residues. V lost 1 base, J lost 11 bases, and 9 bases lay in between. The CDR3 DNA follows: TGTGCCAGCAGTTTAGGAGCCAAGGCACCCCTCCACTTT. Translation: CASSLGAKAPLHF.

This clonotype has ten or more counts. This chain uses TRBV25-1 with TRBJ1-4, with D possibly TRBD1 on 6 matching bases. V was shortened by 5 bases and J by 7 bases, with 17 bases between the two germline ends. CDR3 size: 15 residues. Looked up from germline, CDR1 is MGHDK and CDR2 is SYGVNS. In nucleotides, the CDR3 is TGTGCCAGCAGTCAAACCTGGGGGCATTTTGAAAAACTGTTTTTT. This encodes CASSQTWGHFEKLFF.

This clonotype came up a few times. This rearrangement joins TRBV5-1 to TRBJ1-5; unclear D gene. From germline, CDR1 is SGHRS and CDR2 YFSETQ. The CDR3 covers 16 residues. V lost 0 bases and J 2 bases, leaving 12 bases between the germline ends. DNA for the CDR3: TGCGCCAGCAGCTTGGGGTCGGGAGATCGCAATCAGCCCCAGCATTTT. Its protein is CASSLGSGDRNQPQHF. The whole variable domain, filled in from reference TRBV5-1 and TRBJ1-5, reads KAGVTQTPRYLIKTRGQQVTLSCSPISGHRSVSWYQQTPGQGLQFLFEYFSETQRNKGNFPGRFSGRQFSNSRSEMNVSTLELGDSALYLCASSLGSGDRNQPQHFGDGTRLSIL.

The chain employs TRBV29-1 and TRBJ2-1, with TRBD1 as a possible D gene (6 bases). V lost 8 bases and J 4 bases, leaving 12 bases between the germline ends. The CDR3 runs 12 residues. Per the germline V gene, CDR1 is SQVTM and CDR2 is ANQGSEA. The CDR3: CSIGTNYNEQFF. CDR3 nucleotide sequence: TGCAGCATTGGGACAAATTACAATGAGCAGTTCTTC.

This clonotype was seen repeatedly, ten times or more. The CDR3 coding sequence is TGCAGCGCACCCCGGACAGGGAGCACAGATACGCAGTATTTT. Amino acids: CSAPRTGSTDTQYF. This rearrangement joins TRBV29-1 to TRBJ2-3; 8 bases align to TRBD1. Per the germline V gene, CDR1 is SQVTM and CDR2 is ANQGSEA. Unmatched junction bases numbered 6, after V lost 7 bases and J lost 0 bases. The CDR3 totals 14 residues.

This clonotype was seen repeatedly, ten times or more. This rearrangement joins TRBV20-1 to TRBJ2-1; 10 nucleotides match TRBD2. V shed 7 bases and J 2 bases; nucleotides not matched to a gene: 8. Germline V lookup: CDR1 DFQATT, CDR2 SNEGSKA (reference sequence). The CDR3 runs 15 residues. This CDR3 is CSVQMSGRAYNEQFF. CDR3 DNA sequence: TGCAGTGTCCAAATGAGCGGGAGGGCCTACAATGAGCAGTTCTTC.

CDR3 sequence (DNA): TGTGCCAGCAGTGCGAGGGGGAATGAGGGCACTGAAGCTTTCTTT. Amino acid sequence: CASSARGNEGTEAFF. The genes are TRBV9 and TRBJ1-1; TRBD1 might be the D (6 bases). V lost 5 bases to trimming and J lost 4 bases, with 18 bases between them. The CDR3 runs to 15 residues. Germline V gene lookup returns CDR1 SGDLS and CDR2 YYNGEE.

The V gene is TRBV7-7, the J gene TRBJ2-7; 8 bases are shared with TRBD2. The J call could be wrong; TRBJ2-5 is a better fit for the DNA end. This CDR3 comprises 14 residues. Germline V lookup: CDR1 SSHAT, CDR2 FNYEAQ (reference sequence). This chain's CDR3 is CASSPGGVGETQYF. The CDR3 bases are TGTGCCAGCAGCCCGGGAGGGGTTGGGGAGACCCAGTACTTC.

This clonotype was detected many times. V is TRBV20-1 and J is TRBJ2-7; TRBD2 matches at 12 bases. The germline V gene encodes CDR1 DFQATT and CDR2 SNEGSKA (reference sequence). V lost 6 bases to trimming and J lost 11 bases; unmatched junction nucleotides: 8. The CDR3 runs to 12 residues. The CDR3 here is CSARLAGAFEYF. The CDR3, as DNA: TGCAGTGCCAGACTAGCGGGGGCATTTGAGTACTTC.

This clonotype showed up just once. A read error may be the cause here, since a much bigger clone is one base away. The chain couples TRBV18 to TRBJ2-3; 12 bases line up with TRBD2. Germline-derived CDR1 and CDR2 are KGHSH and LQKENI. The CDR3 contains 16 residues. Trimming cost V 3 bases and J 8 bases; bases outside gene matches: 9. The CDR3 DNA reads TGTGCCAGCTCACCCCGACTAGCGGGAGTCGGAGGTACGCAGTATTTT. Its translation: CASSPRLAGVGGTQYF.

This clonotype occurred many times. The DNA for the CDR3 is TGTGCCAGCAGCGCCGACGGGCGTCAGCCCCAGCATTTT. Translation: CASSADGRQPQHF. The chain has TRBV7-9 and TRBJ1-5; D is unclear. There are 13 residues in the CDR3. Germline assignment: CDR1 SEHNR and CDR2 FQNEAQ (reference sequence). V was trimmed by 5 bases and J by 6 bases, leaving 11 bases between them.

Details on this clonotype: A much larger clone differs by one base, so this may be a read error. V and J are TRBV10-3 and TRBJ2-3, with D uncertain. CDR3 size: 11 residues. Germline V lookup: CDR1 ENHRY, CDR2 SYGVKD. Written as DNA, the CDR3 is TGTGTCATCAAACGCACAGATACGCAGTATTTT. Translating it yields CVIKRTDTQYF.

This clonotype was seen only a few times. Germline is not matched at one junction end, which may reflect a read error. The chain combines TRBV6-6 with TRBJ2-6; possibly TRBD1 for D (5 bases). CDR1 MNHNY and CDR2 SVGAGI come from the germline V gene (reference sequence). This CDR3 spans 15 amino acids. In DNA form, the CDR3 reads TGTGCCCGCAGTTACGTAGGGTCTGGGGCCGACGTCCTGACTTTC. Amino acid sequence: CARSYVGSGADVLTF.

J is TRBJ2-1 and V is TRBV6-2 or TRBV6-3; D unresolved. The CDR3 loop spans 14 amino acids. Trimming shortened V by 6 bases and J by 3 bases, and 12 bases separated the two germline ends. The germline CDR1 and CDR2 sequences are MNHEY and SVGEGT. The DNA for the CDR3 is TGTGCCAGCAGGAGAGCCTCGCGCTACAATGAGCAGTTCTTC. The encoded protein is CASRRASRYNEQFF.

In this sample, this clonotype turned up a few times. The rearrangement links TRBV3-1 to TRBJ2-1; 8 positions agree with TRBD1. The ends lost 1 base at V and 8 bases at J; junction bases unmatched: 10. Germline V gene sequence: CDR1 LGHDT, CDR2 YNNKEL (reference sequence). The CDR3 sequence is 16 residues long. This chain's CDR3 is CASSQAATGGWDEQFF. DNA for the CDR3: TGTGCCAGCAGCCAAGCCGCCACAGGGGGGTGGGATGAGCAGTTCTTC.

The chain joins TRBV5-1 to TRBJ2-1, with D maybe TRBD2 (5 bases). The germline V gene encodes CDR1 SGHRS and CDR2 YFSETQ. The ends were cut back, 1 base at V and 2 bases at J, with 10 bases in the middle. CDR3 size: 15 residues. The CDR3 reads CASSLNGVPYNEQFF. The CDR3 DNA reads TGCGCCAGCAGCTTGAACGGGGTCCCCTACAATGAGCAGTTCTTC. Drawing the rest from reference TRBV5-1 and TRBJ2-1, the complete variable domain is KAGVTQTPRYLIKTRGQQVTLSCSPISGHRSVSWYQQTPGQGLQFLFEYFSETQRNKGNFPGRFSGRQFSNSRSEMNVSTLELGDSALYLCASSLNGVPYNEQFFGPGTRLTVL.

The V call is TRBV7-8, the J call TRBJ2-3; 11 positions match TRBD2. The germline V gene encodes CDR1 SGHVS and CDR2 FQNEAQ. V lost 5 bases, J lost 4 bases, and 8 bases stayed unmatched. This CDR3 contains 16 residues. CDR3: CASSDRLAGFSDTQYF. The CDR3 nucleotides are TGTGCCAGCAGCGACCGACTAGCGGGGTTCTCAGATACGCAGTATTTT.